The rows below give T cell receptor beta chains drawn from one sample of a study of cytomegalovirus exposure and HLA in healthy donors. This table comes from immunoSEQ multiplex PCR, and its TCRdb copy is limited to in-frame clones, with some not included. This table lists 25,000 to 40,000 clones. Sequencing was done on a sample of PBMCs. All receptors come from a woman aged 40 to 55 in good health and CMV-seropositive. The CDR3 runs from the conserved cysteine through the conserved F or W. The order of the fields is J gene, V gene, D gene, CDR3 DNA, CDR3 protein. A D gene is named only where the DNA matches it firmly.

J gene: TRBJ1-4; V gene: TRBV5-5; D gene: .; CDR3 DNA: TGTGCCAGCAGCCCTCCCCCAGACAGCTCAGTTATTGAAAAACTGTTTTTT; CDR3 protein: CASSPPPDSSVIEKLFF
J gene: TRBJ2-6; V gene: TRBV4-1; D gene: .; CDR3 DNA: TGCGCCAGCAGCCAAGAAAAGCCGCCCCCCCCGAGGGGGGCCAACGTCCTGACTTTC; CDR3 protein: CASSQEKPPPPRGANVLTF
J gene: TRBJ2-1; V gene: TRBV9; D gene: .; CDR3 DNA: TGTGCCAGCAGCGCAGCCTACAATGAGCAGTTCTTC; CDR3 protein: CASSAAYNEQFF
J gene: TRBJ2-7; V gene: TRBV15; D gene: TRBD1; CDR3 DNA: TGTGCCACCAGCAGAACAGGGGGCGCTTACGAGCAGTACTTC; CDR3 protein: CATSRTGGAYEQYF
J gene: TRBJ1-1; V gene: TRBV9; D gene: .; CDR3 DNA: TGTGCCAGCAGCGTATTCAGGGAGAACACTGAAGCTTTCTTT; CDR3 protein: CASSVFRENTEAFF
J gene: TRBJ1-5; V gene: TRBV2; D gene: .; CDR3 DNA: TGTGCCAGCGTTGGGGACAATCGCAATCAGCCCCAGCATTTT; CDR3 protein: CASVGDNRNQPQHF
J gene: TRBJ2-1; V gene: TRBV9; D gene: TRBD2; CDR3 DNA: TGTGCCAGCAGCATATCGGGACTAGCGGGAATCGATGAGCAGTTCTTC; CDR3 protein: CASSISGLAGIDEQFF
J gene: TRBJ1-2; V gene: TRBV30; D gene: .; CDR3 DNA: TGTGCCTGGAGTGTATCCGGTTATGGCTACACCTTC; CDR3 protein: CAWSVSGYGYTF
J gene: TRBJ2-7; V gene: TRBV18; D gene: TRBD1; CDR3 DNA: TGTGCCAGCTCACCCGACGGTGGGGACAGGGGTGGCGAGCAGTACTTC; CDR3 protein: CASSPDGGDRGGEQYF
J gene: TRBJ2-3; V gene: TRBV12-5; D gene: .; CDR3 DNA: TGTGCTAGTGGTTTTCATTTTGGGGGCGCGGGCGGTACGCAGTATTTT; CDR3 protein: CASGFHFGGAGGTQYF
J gene: TRBJ1-3; V gene: TRBV15; D gene: .; CDR3 DNA: TGTGCCACCAGGACATTAACTGGAAACACCATATATTTT; CDR3 protein: CATRTLTGNTIYF
J gene: TRBJ2-7; V gene: TRBV15; D gene: TRBD2; CDR3 DNA: TGTGCCAACAGCAGACTAGCCGGGACCTACGAGCAGTACTTC; CDR3 protein: CANSRLAGTYEQYF
J gene: TRBJ2-5; V gene: TRBV18; D gene: TRBD2; CDR3 DNA: TGTGCCAGCTCACCCCGAGCGGGAAGGCCCAACCAAGAGACCCAGTACTTC; CDR3 protein: CASSPRAGRPNQETQYF
J gene: TRBJ2-3; V gene: TRBV18; D gene: .; CDR3 DNA: TGTGCCAGCTCACCGCCCACCACACGAAATACGCAGTATTTT; CDR3 protein: CASSPPTTRNTQYF
J gene: TRBJ2-5; V gene: TRBV7-7; D gene: TRBD1; CDR3 DNA: TGTGCTAGCAGCTCGTCCCGGGACAGGGGGCTAGAGGACCAGTACTTC; CDR3 protein: CASSSSRDRGLEDQYF
J gene: TRBJ1-4; V gene: TRBV18; D gene: TRBD1; CDR3 DNA: TGTGCCAGCTCGATGAACAGGGGAACTAATGAAAAACTGTTTTTT; CDR3 protein: CASSMNRGTNEKLFF
J gene: TRBJ1-1; V gene: TRBV5-4; D gene: .; CDR3 DNA: TGTGCCAGCAGCTTGTCAGGGCGGATTTACACTGAAGCTTTCTTT; CDR3 protein: CASSLSGRIYTEAFF
J gene: TRBJ2-6; V gene: TRBV27; D gene: TRBD1; CDR3 DNA: TGTGCCAGCACACTCTGGACAGGGCCTTCTGGGGCCAACGTCCTGACTTTC; CDR3 protein: CASTLWTGPSGANVLTF
J gene: TRBJ2-1; V gene: TRBV7-3; D gene: TRBD2; CDR3 DNA: TGTGCCAGCAGCTTAGTTAGCGGGAGCGTGAATGAGCAGTTCTTC; CDR3 protein: CASSLVSGSVNEQFF
J gene: TRBJ2-3; V gene: TRBV9; D gene: .; CDR3 DNA: TGTGCCAGCAGCGTAGAGGGGGTTCAAGGGACAGATACGCAGTATTTT; CDR3 protein: CASSVEGVQGTDTQYF
J gene: TRBJ2-2; V gene: TRBV9; D gene: .; CDR3 DNA: TGTGCCAGCAGCGTACATCACGGGACGAACACCGGGGAGCTGTTTTTT; CDR3 protein: CASSVHHGTNTGELFF
J gene: TRBJ1-2; V gene: TRBV30; D gene: TRBD1; CDR3 DNA: TGTGCCTGGAGTGGACAGGGCGTTAGTGGCTACACCTTC; CDR3 protein: CAWSGQGVSGYTF
J gene: TRBJ1-2; V gene: TRBV7-9; D gene: TRBD1; CDR3 DNA: TGTGCCACACCCCCCGGACAGGGTTCTAACTATGGCTACACCTTC; CDR3 protein: CATPPGQGSNYGYTF
J gene: TRBJ2-7; V gene: TRBV4-1; D gene: TRBD1; CDR3 DNA: TGCGCCAGCAGCCACCGGGACAGGGGGCGCGAGCAGTACTTC; CDR3 protein: CASSHRDRGREQYF
J gene: TRBJ2-1; V gene: TRBV7-9; D gene: TRBD2; CDR3 DNA: TGTGCCAGCAGCTGGACTAGCGGGAGGCACAATGAGCAGTTCTTC; CDR3 protein: CASSWTSGRHNEQFF
J gene: TRBJ2-2; V gene: TRBV15; D gene: TRBD1; CDR3 DNA: TGTGCCACCAGCAGGGACAGGGAAACCGGGGAGCTGTTTTTT; CDR3 protein: CATSRDRETGELFF
J gene: TRBJ2-1; V gene: TRBV10-3; D gene: .; CDR3 DNA: TGTGCCATCGGATACTGGACAGGGAGGGTAGGGAATGAGCAGTTCTTC; CDR3 protein: CAIGYWTGRVGNEQFF
J gene: TRBJ2-1; V gene: TRBV19; D gene: TRBD1; CDR3 DNA: TGTGCCTCCCCGAGGGGACAGGCTTACAATGAGCAGTTCTTC; CDR3 protein: CASPRGQAYNEQFF
J gene: TRBJ2-2; V gene: TRBV28; D gene: TRBD2; CDR3 DNA: TGTGCCAGCAGAGTCGGAGCAGCGGGAGGTACCGGGGAGCTGTTTTTT; CDR3 protein: CASRVGAAGGTGELFF
J gene: TRBJ2-1; V gene: TRBV7-9; D gene: TRBD1; CDR3 DNA: TGTGCCAGCAGCCCCACGATGGGACAGGGTACCAATGAGCAGTTCTTC; CDR3 protein: CASSPTMGQGTNEQFF
J gene: TRBJ2-5; V gene: TRBV4-1; D gene: .; CDR3 DNA: TGCGCCAGCAGCCAAGTTCAGTTAAAGGAGACCCAGTACTTC; CDR3 protein: CASSQVQLKETQYF
J gene: TRBJ1-1; V gene: TRBV29-1; D gene: .; CDR3 DNA: TGCAGCGTTGATTTGGGGAGGAACACTGAAGCTTTCTTT; CDR3 protein: CSVDLGRNTEAFF
J gene: TRBJ2-7; V gene: TRBV6-5; D gene: TRBD2; CDR3 DNA: TGTGCCAGCAGGGAGGGACTAGCGGCTTCCTACGAGCAGTACTTC; CDR3 protein: CASREGLAASYEQYF
J gene: TRBJ2-2; V gene: TRBV29-1; D gene: .; CDR3 DNA: TGCAGCGTTGAGTTCAGGGGTCGGAAAAACACCGGGGAGCTGTTTTTT; CDR3 protein: CSVEFRGRKNTGELFF
J gene: TRBJ2-1; V gene: TRBV6-1; D gene: .; CDR3 DNA: TGTGCCAGCAGTGGGCGGGGGCACCATTACAATGAGCAGTTCTTC; CDR3 protein: CASSGRGHHYNEQFF
J gene: TRBJ2-5; V gene: TRBV30; D gene: .; CDR3 DNA: TGTGCCGGGAGTTTCCCGACTAGTTTTTCGGAGACCCAGTACTTC; CDR3 protein: CAGSFPTSFSETQYF
J gene: TRBJ2-2; V gene: TRBV5-1; D gene: .; CDR3 DNA: TGCGCCAGCAGCGCGGGACGGACGAACACCGGGGAGCTGTTTTTT; CDR3 protein: CASSAGRTNTGELFF
J gene: TRBJ1-5; V gene: TRBV30; D gene: .; CDR3 DNA: TGTGCCTGCGGGACACCAGCCCAGCCCCAGCATTTT; CDR3 protein: CACGTPAQPQHF
J gene: TRBJ1-2; V gene: TRBV28; D gene: TRBD1; CDR3 DNA: TGTGCCAGCAGTTTAAGGACAGGGGGCTATGGCTACACCTTC; CDR3 protein: CASSLRTGGYGYTF
J gene: TRBJ2-2; V gene: TRBV7-8; D gene: TRBD2; CDR3 DNA: TGTGCCAGCAGCCAACTAGCGGGATTGTCCGGGGAGCTGTTTTTT; CDR3 protein: CASSQLAGLSGELFF